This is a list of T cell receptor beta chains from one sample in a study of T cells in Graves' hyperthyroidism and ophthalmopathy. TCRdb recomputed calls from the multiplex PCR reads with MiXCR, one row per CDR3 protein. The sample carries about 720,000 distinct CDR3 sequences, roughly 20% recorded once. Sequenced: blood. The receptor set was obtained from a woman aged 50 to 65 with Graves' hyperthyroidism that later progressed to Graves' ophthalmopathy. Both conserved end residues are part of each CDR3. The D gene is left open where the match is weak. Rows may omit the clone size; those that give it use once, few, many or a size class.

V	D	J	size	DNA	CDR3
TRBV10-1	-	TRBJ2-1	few	TGCGCCAGCAGTGAGCGTCGGGGGATAGATGATGAGCAGTTCTTC	CASSERRGIDDEQFF
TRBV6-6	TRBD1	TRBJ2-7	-	TGTGCCAGCAGTTACTCGGGACAGGGCTCCTACGAGCAGTACTTC	CASSYSGQGSYEQYF
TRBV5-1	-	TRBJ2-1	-	TGCGCCAGCCGCGAGAGGGGGGGTCACTACAATGAGCAGTTCTTC	CASRERGGHYNEQFF
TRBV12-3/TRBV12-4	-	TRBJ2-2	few	TGTGCCAGCAGTTCCAAACTGCGCGGGGACACCGGGGAGCTGTTTTTT	CASSSKLRGDTGELFF
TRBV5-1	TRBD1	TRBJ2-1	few	TGCGCCAGCAGCGGTTCGACAGGGTCCTACAATGAGCAGTTCTTC	CASSGSTGSYNEQFF
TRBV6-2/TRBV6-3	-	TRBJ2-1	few	TGTGCCAGCAGTTACACCAGGGTCCATGAGCAGTTCTTC	CASSYTRVHEQFF
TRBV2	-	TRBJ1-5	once	TGTGCCAGCAGGGAGATGAATCAGCCCCAGCATTTT	CASREMNQPQHF
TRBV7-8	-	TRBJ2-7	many	TGTGCCAGCAGCTTACAGTGGGACTACGAGCAGTACTTC	CASSLQWDYEQYF
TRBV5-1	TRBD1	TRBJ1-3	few	TGCGCCAGCAGCTTGATCCCCGGACAGGGGAACACCATATATTTT	CASSLIPGQGNTIYF
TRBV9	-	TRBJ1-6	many	TGTGCCAGCAGCGTAGAGGACAGAACTTCACCCCTCCACTTT	CASSVEDRTSPLHF
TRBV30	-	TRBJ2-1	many	TGTGCCTGGAGTGGTAGTGAGAAGGTCTACAATGAGCAGTTCTTC	CAWSGSEKVYNEQFF
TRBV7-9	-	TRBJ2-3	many	TGTGCCAGCAGCTTGACCTTTGAGGGGAGTGCGCAGTATTTT	CASSLTFEGSAQYF
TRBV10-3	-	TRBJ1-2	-	TGTGCCGCTTTCTCAGAACAGACTAACTATGGCTACACCTTC	CAAFSEQTNYGYTF
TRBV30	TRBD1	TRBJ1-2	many	TGTGCCTGGAGTGCGAGGGACAGGGGTGGCTACACCTTC	CAWSARDRGGYTF
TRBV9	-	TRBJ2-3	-	TGTGCCAGCAGCGTCGTCCGGGACCGTGTCACAGATACGCAGTATTTT	CASSVVRDRVTDTQYF
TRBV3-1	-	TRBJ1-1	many	TGTGCCAGCAGCCAGACCACTCGGTGGACTGAAGCTTTCTTT	CASSQTTRWTEAFF
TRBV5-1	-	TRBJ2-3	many	TGCGCCAGCACTGCGACCACCAGCACAGATACGCAGTATTTT	CASTATTSTDTQYF
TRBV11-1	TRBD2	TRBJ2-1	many	TGTGCCAGCACAGCGCTAGCGGAATTTGACAATGAGCAGTTCTTC	CASTALAEFDNEQFF
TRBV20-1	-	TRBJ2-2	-	TGCAGTGCTAGCAGGGCGGAGGACACCGGGGAGCTGTTTTTT	CSASRAEDTGELFF
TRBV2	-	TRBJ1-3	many	TGTGCCAGCAGTCCCAATCCTGGAAACACCATATATTTT	CASSPNPGNTIYF
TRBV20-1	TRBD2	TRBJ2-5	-	TGCAGTGCAGACCGGAGACTAGCGGCTCAAGAGACCCAGTACTTC	CSADRRLAAQETQYF
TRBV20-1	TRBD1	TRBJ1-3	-	TGCGGGGGGGACAGGGGAAGGGGAAACACCATATATTTT	CGGDRGRGNTIYF
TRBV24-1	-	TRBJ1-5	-	TGTGCCACCAGTGACTCAGGGGCGGGCAATCAGCCCCAGCATTTT	CATSDSGAGNQPQHF
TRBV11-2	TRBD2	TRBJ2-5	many	TGTGCCAGCAGCTCCGGGACTAGCGGGGCTCAAGAGACCCAGTACTTC	CASSSGTSGAQETQYF
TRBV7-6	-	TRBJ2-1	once	TGTGCCAGCAGCTTAGAGTGGCAGGAGGGTGAGCAGTTCTTC	CASSLEWQEGEQFF
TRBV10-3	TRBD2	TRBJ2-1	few	TGTGCCATCAGTGGGCTAGCGGGGGCCAATGAGCAGTTCTTC	CAISGLAGANEQFF
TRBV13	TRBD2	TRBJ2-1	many	TGTGCCAGCAGCCTCCCCGTCGGGGGGGTCCATGAGCAGTTCTTC	CASSLPVGGVHEQFF
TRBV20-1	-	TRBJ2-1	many	TGCAGTGCTAGACCCGCCGAACTAGCAGTCTACAATGAGCAGTTCTTC	CSARPAELAVYNEQFF
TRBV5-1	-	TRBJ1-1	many	TGCGCCAGCAGCTTGGAAGGGGATGGGTACACTGAAGCTTTCTTT	CASSLEGDGYTEAFF
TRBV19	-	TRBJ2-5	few	TGTGCCAGTAGTCCGCCCCTCAGGGAAGAGACCCAGTACTTC	CASSPPLREETQYF
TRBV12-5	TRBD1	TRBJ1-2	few	TGTGCTAGTGGTTACTACCTAACAGGGGCCCGCCATGGCTACACCTTC	CASGYYLTGARHGYTF
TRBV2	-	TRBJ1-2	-	TGTGCCAGCAGTGAAAGGCTCAAGAACTATGGCTACACCTTC	CASSERLKNYGYTF
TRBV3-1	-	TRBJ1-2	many	TGTGCCAGCAGCCAAGATTCCAGGGCTGGCTACACCTTC	CASSQDSRAGYTF
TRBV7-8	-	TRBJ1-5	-	TGTGCCAGCAGCTTACGGGGTGAGGGCAATCAGCCCCAGCATTTT	CASSLRGEGNQPQHF
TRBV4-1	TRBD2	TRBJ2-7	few	TGCGCCAGCAGCCACTATGGGAGACTAGCGGGGGATCACGAGCAGTACTTC	CASSHYGRLAGDHEQYF
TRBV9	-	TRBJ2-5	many	TGTGCCAGCAGCGTTTGGGGTGGGGAGACCCAGTACTTC	CASSVWGGETQYF